This T cell receptor beta chain was identified during a study of post-analysis software for immune sequencing data. cDNA libraries of TCR beta carried unique molecular identifiers. From around 1 to 9.1 million T cells, hundreds of thousands of cDNA molecules were obtained. Each CDR3 protein is one row after TCRdb ran MiXCR on the PCR reads. This sample has 380,000 or so distinct CDR3 sequences, with less than 40% found just once. Study findings and constraints: Higher frequency in patients than in controls was seen for roughly 5 TRBV segments, with TRBV5-6, TRBV5-1 and TRBV20-1 among them. Patients with multiple sclerosis recorded significantly lower normalized Chao1 diversity than controls, the study found. Under the F measure, samples that were prepared in one batch clustered strongly together.

Only a few counts were recorded for this clonotype. Its matching antigen is unknown. This CDR3 has 12 residues. CDR1 and CDR2 (germline): SGDLS, YYNGEE. V lost 4 bases and J lost 13; bases outside the gene matches: 7. Sequencing input: blood. This chain connects TRBV9 to TRBJ2-1; 8 positions agree with TRBD2. This clonotype was obtained from a girl between 10 and 17 years old with multiple sclerosis. For the CDR3, the DNA is TGTGCCAGCAGCCCTGGACGGGGGGGACAGTTCTTC. Translated: CASSPGRGGQFF.